Following are 15 T cell receptor beta chains from one sample sequenced in a study of CD8 T cells in ankylosing spondylitis. TCRdb re-called the 5' RACE reads through MiXCR, storing one row per CDR3 protein. The data hold 340,000 or so distinct CDR3 sequences, with roughly 14% observed a single time. Sequenced material: blood, either unsorted or a sorted T cell fraction (not recorded which). These receptor sequences come from a male donor with ankylosing spondylitis or in good health (not recorded which).

This clonotype was counted a few times. This chain joins TRBV11-2 and TRBJ2-7, with 12 bases fitting TRBD2. Trimming took 5 bases from V and 6 from J; bases not matched to a gene: 5. Germline V lookup: CDR1 SGHAT, CDR2 FQNNGV. This CDR3 has 14 residues. The CDR3 DNA reads as TGTGCCAGCAGCACGGGACTAGCGGGCGTCGAGCAGTACTTC. It codes for CASSTGLAGVEQYF.

This chain joins TRBV7-8 and TRBJ2-1, with 10 bases identical to TRBD2. The trim removed 3 bases at V and 9 bases at J, leaving 8 bases unmatched. The germline V gene encodes CDR1 SGHVS and CDR2 FQNEAQ. This CDR3 region has 15 residues. The CDR3 reads CASSLVTSGWGEQFF. CDR3 in DNA: TGTGCCAGCAGCTTGGTGACTAGCGGGTGGGGTGAGCAGTTCTTC.

This clonotype was seen only a few times. The V call is TRBV15, the J call TRBJ2-1; 8 nucleotides line up with TRBD1. The CDR3 is 15 amino acids. The germline V gene encodes CDR1 LNHNV and CDR2 YYDKDF (reference sequence). The V and J ends lost 0 bases and 7 bases, in that order; junction bases with no gene match: 5. The CDR3 region is CATSRDVGTGNEQFF. In DNA, the CDR3 is TGTGCCACCAGCAGAGATGTGGGGACAGGTAATGAGCAGTTCTTC.

This clonotype has only a few counts. The chain has TRBV30 and TRBJ1-2, with D perhaps matching TRBD1 (5 bases). Germline V lookup: CDR1 GTSNPN, CDR2 SVGIG (reference sequence). This CDR3 spans 15 amino acids. The ends were cut back, 5 bases at V and 5 bases at J, with 21 bases in the middle. This CDR3 is CAWVRGPGASYGYTF. The CDR3, as DNA: TGTGCCTGGGTGAGGGGACCGGGCGCCTCGTATGGCTACACCTTC.

V and J are TRBV12-3 or TRBV12-4 and TRBJ2-1, with a weak D call TRBD1 (6 bases). The germline V and J ends were trimmed by 6 bases and 5 bases, with 14 bases remaining between them. The CDR3 extends over 14 amino acids. The CDR3 is CASSPDRIDNEQFF. The CDR3 nucleotides read TGTGCCAGCAGCCCGGACAGAATCGACAATGAGCAGTTCTTC.

The gene calls are TRBV11-2 and TRBJ2-1, with 11 bases that match TRBD2. Unmatched junction bases numbered 6, after V lost 2 bases and J lost 9 bases. Germline CDR1 is SGHAT and CDR2 is FQNNGV. This CDR3 is 15 amino acids long. This CDR3 reads CASSLTPSGGSEQFF. The CDR3 bases are TGTGCCAGCAGCTTAACGCCTAGCGGGGGGAGTGAGCAGTTCTTC.

This clonotype has a handful of counts. The CDR3 loop reads CASRGTGDHNEQFF. For the CDR3, the DNA is TGTGCCAGCAGGGGGACAGGAGATCACAATGAGCAGTTCTTC. The chain carries TRBV6-1 and TRBJ2-1, with TRBD1 identical over 8 bases. V gave up 6 bases and J gave up 5 bases; unmatched junction bases: 6. This CDR3 is built from 14 residues. Germline V CDR1 and CDR2: MNHNS, SASEGT.

This clonotype was picked up a small number of times. The J gene is TRBJ2-3, the V gene TRBV6-1; 10 bases line up with TRBD1. There are 14 residues in the CDR3. V shed 8 bases and J 2 bases; nucleotides not matched to a gene: 4. Germline CDR1 and CDR2: MNHNS and SASEGT. CDR3 nucleotides: TGTGCCAGCGGGGGACAGGGGAACACAGATACGCAGTATTTT. It yields the protein CASGGQGNTDTQYF.

A few counts support this clonotype. V is TRBV5-1 and J is TRBJ2-2, with TRBD1 as a possible D gene (6 bases). Germline lookup yields CDR1 SGHRS and CDR2 YFSETQ. The V and J ends lost 2 bases and 2 bases respectively, with 10 bases between them. The CDR3 consists of 15 residues. The CDR3 sequence is CASSFDRINTGELFF. The CDR3 nucleotides are TGCGCCAGCAGCTTCGACAGGATTAACACCGGGGAGCTGTTTTTT. The full variable domain, rest sourced from reference TRBV5-1 and TRBJ2-2, is KAGVTQTPRYLIKTRGQQVTLSCSPISGHRSVSWYQQTPGQGLQFLFEYFSETQRNKGNFPGRFSGRQFSNSRSEMNVSTLELGDSALYLCASSFDRINTGELFFGEGSRLTVL.

This clonotype was counted only a few times. This chain links TRBV12-3 or TRBV12-4 with TRBJ1-1, with 8 bases aligning to TRBD1. The CDR3 extends over 14 amino acids. The ends lost 4 bases at V and 6 bases at J; junction bases unmatched: 7. For the CDR3, the DNA is TGTGCCAGCAGTTCATGGACAGGGATGGCTGAAGCTTTCTTT. This translates into CASSSWTGMAEAFF.

This clonotype was counted ten times or more. The chain uses TRBV12-3 or TRBV12-4 and TRBJ2-1; D not resolved. Trimming stripped 3 bases from V and 3 bases from J, with 9 bases between. The CDR3 loop spans 14 amino acids. CDR3 sequence (DNA): TGTGCCAGCAGTTTGCGCCTTGGCTACAATGAGCAGTTCTTC. It encodes CASSLRLGYNEQFF.

This clonotype turned up a few times. The V and J genes are TRBV7-9 and TRBJ1-1, with D perhaps matching TRBD1 (5 bases). CDR1 SEHNR and CDR2 FQNEAQ come from the germline V gene (reference sequence). Deletions cut 5 bases from V and 4 bases from J, with 8 bases between. The CDR3 runs to 12 residues. The CDR3 DNA follows: TGTGCCAGCAGCCGACAGATCACTGAAGCTTTCTTT. Encoded protein: CASSRQITEAFF.

This clonotype was recorded many times. The chain combines TRBV7-6 with TRBJ2-3, with TRBD2 matching over 8 bases. The junction had 6 bases not matched to a gene; V was cut back by 3 bases and J by 4 bases. This CDR3 has 15 amino acids. The germline gives CDR1 SGHVS, CDR2 FNYEAQ. The DNA for the CDR3 is TGTGCCAGCAGCTTGAGCGGGAGTAAGGCAGATACGCAGTATTTT. It encodes CASSLSGSKADTQYF.

The V call is TRBV7-2, the J call TRBJ2-5, with D tentatively TRBD1 (6 bases). Deletions cut 6 bases from V and 5 bases from J, with 13 bases between. CDR3 length: 13 residues. Germline loops: CDR1 SGHTA, CDR2 FQGNSA. The CDR3 coding sequence is TGTGCCAGCAGTCAGGGGCAAGCTGAGACCCAGTACTTC. This gives the protein CASSQGQAETQYF.

This clonotype has more than one count but fewer than ten. The chain carries TRBV19 and TRBJ2-4; TRBD2 matches at 13 bases. The CDR3 covers 19 residues. After removal of 3 bases from V and 0 bases from J, the junction contained 8 bases not matched to a gene. In germline, CDR1 is LNHDA, CDR2 SQIVND (reference sequence). CDR3 in amino acids: CASSMTSGRPQGAKNIQYF. The CDR3 DNA sequence: TGTGCCAGTAGTATGACTAGCGGGAGGCCCCAGGGAGCCAAAAACATTCAGTACTTC.